These 31 T cell receptor beta chains were sequenced from one sample in a study of T cells in Graves' hyperthyroidism and ophthalmopathy. RNA transcripts gave rise to amplified TCR beta CDR3 regions. HTBI primers drove first-round RT-PCR of the TCR CDR3. In TCRdb, the multiplex PCR reads were re-called with MiXCR into one record per CDR3 protein. The sample lists fewer than 600,000 distinct CDR3 sequences; around 15% were seen once. Material for sequencing was blood. The origin of the receptors is a woman between 40 and 55 years old with Graves' hyperthyroidism.

There are a few counts of this clonotype. The rearrangement joins TRBV10-3 to TRBJ2-2, with 10 positions matching TRBD1. This CDR3 contains 15 residues. Germline lookup yields CDR1 ENHRY and CDR2 SYGVKD. J was trimmed by 4 bases and V by 3 bases; bases with no gene match: 2. For the CDR3, the DNA is TGTGCCATCAGTGAAGACAGGGGGCGCACCGGGGAGCTGTTTTTT. It encodes CAISEDRGRTGELFF.

This sequence joins TRBV19 and TRBJ2-5; 8 bases are a match to TRBD1. The CDR3 totals 15 residues. CDR1 and CDR2 (germline): LNHDA, SQIVND (reference sequence). The trim removed 0 bases at V and 3 bases at J, leaving 3 bases unmatched. The CDR3 nucleotides are TGTGCCAGTAGTATAGAACAGGGGGAGAAAGAGACCCAGTACTTC. Translated, it gives CASSIEQGEKETQYF.

The chain uses TRBV24-1 and TRBJ1-1; a weak D match, TRBD1 (5 bases). Trimming left V 3 bases short and J 6 bases short, with 13 bases between. This CDR3 is 14 amino acids long. The V gene's germline CDR1 is KGHDR and CDR2 SFDVKD. CDR3: CATSDPRRASEAFF. The CDR3, as DNA: TGTGCCACCAGTGATCCTCGCAGGGCGTCTGAAGCTTTCTTT.

The chain joins TRBV5-1 to TRBJ2-5; 9 nucleotides align to TRBD2. The CDR3 length is 16 residues. Trimming removed 7 bases from V and 5 bases from J; junction bases left unmatched: 15. Germline CDR1 is SGHRS and CDR2 is YFSETQ. The CDR3 loop reads CASSEAKAGGFETQYF. For the CDR3, the DNA is TGCGCCAGCTCTGAAGCTAAAGCGGGAGGTTTCGAGACCCAGTACTTC. Full variable domain (rest looked up from reference TRBV5-1 and TRBJ2-5): KAGVTQTPRYLIKTRGQQVTLSCSPISGHRSVSWYQQTPGQGLQFLFEYFSETQRNKGNFPGRFSGRQFSNSRSEMNVSTLELGDSALYLCASSEAKAGGFETQYFGPGTRLLVL.

Ten or more counts support this clonotype. The rearrangement uses TRBV12-3 or TRBV12-4 and TRBJ2-5; 7 nucleotides match TRBD1. J was trimmed by 4 bases and V by 3 bases; bases with no gene match: 5. This CDR3 is built from 14 residues. The DNA of the CDR3 is TGTGCCAGCAGTTTTTCGACAGGGCGAGAGACCCAGTACTTC. Encoded protein: CASSFSTGRETQYF.

This clonotype was recorded many times. The V and J genes are TRBV6-1 and TRBJ2-2; D gene ambiguous. Germline CDR1 and CDR2: MNHNS and SASEGT. V was trimmed by 5 bases and J by 3 bases, leaving 7 bases between them. This CDR3 is 13 amino acids long. CDR3 protein: CASSLSYTGELFF. The CDR3 coding sequence is TGTGCCAGCAGTCTTAGCTACACCGGGGAGCTGTTTTTT.

As for this clonotype: With a much larger clone just one base away, this may be a read error. V usage is TRBV28 and J usage is TRBJ1-2, with D hard to call. The germline CDR1 and CDR2 sequences are MDHEN and SYDVKM. The CDR3 has 12 amino acids. The V and J ends lost 5 bases and 9 bases respectively, with 13 bases between them. CDR3: CASSDPGASYTF. CDR3 coding DNA: TGTGCCAGCAGTGACCCGGGAGCGAGCTACACCTTC.

This clonotype was found many times. The chain links TRBV28 to TRBJ1-5; D is possibly TRBD1 (5 bases). CDR1 is MDHEN and CDR2 is SYDVKM in the germline V gene. Trimming cost V 8 bases and J 6 bases, with 17 bases left between them. This CDR3 is 14 amino acids long. The CDR3 region has the DNA TGTGCCAGCCGCCGTGGGGGATTTAGTCAGCCCCAGCATTTT. Amino acid sequence: CASRRGGFSQPQHF. Looking up the rest from reference TRBV28 and TRBJ1-5 gives the full variable domain: DVKVTQSSRYLVKRTGEKVFLECVQDMDHENMFWYRQDPGLGLRLIYFSYDVKMKEKGDIPEGYSVSREKKERFSLILESASTNQTSMYLCASRRGGFSQPQHFGDGTRLSIL.

The chain couples TRBV29-1 to TRBJ2-7; D uncertain. V lost 7 bases to trimming and J lost 2 bases, with 12 bases between them. CDR3 length: 12 residues. Germline CDR1 SQVTM, CDR2 ANQGSEA. As DNA, the CDR3 is TGCAGCGGAACGGGCCCAGCCTACGAGCAGTACTTC. Amino acids: CSGTGPAYEQYF.

V and J are TRBV11-2 and TRBJ1-5; tentative D call: TRBD1 (5 bases). Germline CDR1 reads SGHAT; CDR2 reads FQNNGV. The CDR3 loop spans 13 amino acids. V was clipped by 7 bases and J by 7 bases, with 14 bases between them. CDR3 in amino acids: CASTGGLGQPQHF. The CDR3 DNA follows: TGTGCCAGCACCGGGGGTCTGGGACAGCCCCAGCATTTT.

The rearrangement joins TRBV6-1 to TRBJ2-1; 8 bases match TRBD2. Germline V gene lookup returns CDR1 MNHNS and CDR2 SASEGT. V lost 5 bases and J lost 0; bases outside the gene matches: 6. This CDR3 is built from 16 residues. The CDR3 loop is CASSSGSGSSYNEQFF. The CDR3 DNA follows: TGTGCCAGCAGTTCAGGCAGCGGGAGCTCCTACAATGAGCAGTTCTTC.

Many counts were recorded for this clonotype. This chain links TRBV28 with TRBJ1-1; the match to TRBD1 covers 7 bases. This CDR3 has 15 amino acids. V shed 6 bases and J 11 bases; nucleotides not matched to a gene: 18. Germline V gene sequence: CDR1 MDHEN, CDR2 SYDVKM. The CDR3 here is CASSSYGTEIVWAFF. CDR3 in DNA: TGTGCCAGCAGCAGCTACGGGACAGAGATTGTTTGGGCTTTCTTT.

Ten or more counts support this clonotype. The rearrangement links TRBV2 to TRBJ2-7, with 10 nucleotides matching TRBD1. Losses at the gene ends were 6 bases for V and 4 bases for J; bases not matched to a gene: 6. This CDR3 contains 14 residues. Germline V CDR1 and CDR2: SNHLY, FYNNEI. CDR3 in amino acids: CASRGTGADYEQYF. The CDR3 coding sequence is TGTGCCAGCAGGGGGACAGGGGCCGATTACGAGCAGTACTTC.

In its sample, this clonotype was seen many times. The genes are TRBV12-3 or TRBV12-4 and TRBJ2-1; 13 bases are a match to TRBD2. Losses at the gene ends were 5 bases for V and 12 bases for J; bases not matched to a gene: 13. The CDR3 runs to 16 residues. The CDR3 DNA reads TGTGCCAGCAGTCCAACTAGCGGGAGGGCCGAGGCCAGGCAGTTCTTC. This sequence encodes CASSPTSGRAEARQFF.

This clonotype came up many times. The J gene is TRBJ2-2, the V gene TRBV27; 14 bases map to TRBD2. CDR3 size: 16 residues. CDR1 MNHEY and CDR2 SMNVEV come from the germline V gene (reference sequence). Germline trimming cut 6 bases from V and 5 bases from J; bases unmatched to any gene: 5. Here the CDR3 DNA reads TGTGCCAGCAGAAGGGGACTAGCGGGAGTAACCGGGGAGCTGTTTTTT. Translated: CASRRGLAGVTGELFF.

This clonotype was observed at least ten times. V and J are TRBV30 and TRBJ2-7; tentatively, D is TRBD1 (6 bases). The V and J ends lost 2 bases and 7 bases respectively, with 9 bases between them. CDR3 length equals 11 residues. Germline V lookup: CDR1 GTSNPN, CDR2 SVGIG (reference sequence). The CDR3 DNA is TGTGCCTGGAGTATCACAGGGGAGCAGTACTTC. It specifies CAWSITGEQYF.

The V gene is TRBV20-1, the J gene TRBJ2-5; the match to TRBD2 covers 7 bases. The CDR3 is 14 amino acids. V shed 2 bases, J shed 5 bases, and the junction held 8 bases outside the gene matches. Germline-derived CDR1 and CDR2 are DFQATT and SNEGSKA (reference sequence). The CDR3, as DNA: TGCAGTGCTAGACCGGGAGTGCGGGGGGAGACCCAGTACTTC. Translated: CSARPGVRGETQYF.

This clonotype has ten or more counts. The V and J genes are TRBV12-3 or TRBV12-4 and TRBJ2-5; 9 bases fit TRBD1. Trimming took 7 bases from V and 5 from J; bases not matched to a gene: 8. This CDR3 is 14 amino acids long. The CDR3 sequence: CASTTGGAEETQYF. The CDR3 DNA is TGTGCCAGCACTACAGGGGGCGCGGAGGAGACCCAGTACTTC.

This clonotype showed up many times. The chain is built from TRBV20-1 and TRBJ1-1, with TRBD1 matching over 9 bases. CDR1 DFQATT and CDR2 SNEGSKA come from the germline V gene (reference sequence). V trimming: 0 bases; J trimming: 3 bases; junction bases outside the gene matches: 5. The CDR3 extends over 15 amino acids. The CDR3 protein is CSARDPQGADTEAFF. The CDR3 DNA reads TGCAGTGCTAGAGATCCACAGGGGGCGGACACTGAAGCTTTCTTT.

In the case of this clonotype: The CDR3 end shows no conserved phenylalanine or tryptophan, and so a read error is likely. This chain uses TRBV29-1 with TRBJ2-1, with no clear D. In germline, CDR1 is SQVTM, CDR2 ANQGSEA. Between the trimmed V and J ends, which lost 5 bases and 5 bases, there was a span of 4 bases. The CDR3 contains 10 residues. The CDR3 DNA is TGCAGCGTTAAGGACAATGAGCAGTTCTCC. Its translation is CSVKDNEQFS.

The V and J genes are TRBV9 and TRBJ2-4; D possibly corresponds to TRBD1 (5 bases). V was cut by 0 bases and J by 2 bases, with 21 bases left in between. The CDR3 is 19 amino acids. The germline V gene encodes CDR1 SGDLS and CDR2 YYNGEE. The DNA for the CDR3 is TGTGCCAGCAGCGTAGACGGCAGGGAACTGATGGGATCCAAAAACATTCAGTACTTC. Translated, it gives CASSVDGRELMGSKNIQYF. Full variable domain (missing parts from reference TRBV9 and TRBJ2-4): DSGVTQTPKHLITATGQRVTLRCSPRSGDLSVYWYQQSLDQGLQFLIQYYNGEERAKGNILERFSAQQFPDLHSELNLSSLELGDSALYFCASSVDGRELMGSKNIQYFGAGTRLSVL.

This clonotype was counted ten times or more. V and J are TRBV27 and TRBJ1-1; 7 bases match TRBD1. Germline V gives CDR1 MNHEY, CDR2 SMNVEV (reference sequence). This CDR3 is built from 17 residues. The junction had 18 bases not matched to a gene; V was cut back by 4 bases and J by 7 bases. The CDR3 DNA reads as TGTGCCAGCAGTTCGCGGACAGGCTCGGGTCCCAGGGTTGAAGCTTTCTTT. Amino acids: CASSSRTGSGPRVEAFF.

The V gene is TRBV30, the J gene TRBJ2-1, with 13 bases identical to TRBD2. The CDR3 totals 12 residues. Per germline, CDR1 GTSNPN and CDR2 SVGIG (reference sequence). Trimming at V came to 8 bases and at J to 12 bases, leaving 7 bases not matched to a gene. The DNA for the CDR3 is TGTGCCACAACTAGCGGGAGGGCCCGGCAGTTCTTC. Translated, it gives CATTSGRARQFF. Supplemented by reference TRBV30 and TRBJ2-1, the full variable domain reads SQTIHQWPATLVQPVGSPLSLECTVEGTSNPNLYWYRQAAGRGLQLLFYSVGIGQISSEVPQNLSASRPQDRQFILSSKKLLLSDSGFYLCATTSGRARQFFGPGTRLTVL.

Points on this clonotype: A read error may be the cause here, since a much bigger clone is one base away. V usage is TRBV27 and J usage is TRBJ1-5; D is unresolved. The germline CDR1 and CDR2 sequences are MNHEY and SMNVEV (reference sequence). The germline V and J ends were trimmed by 3 bases and 4 bases, with 16 bases remaining between them. The CDR3 runs 16 residues. In nucleotides, the CDR3 is TGTGCCAGCAGTTTTTCGACCGGCTTACGGAATCAGCCCCAGCATTTT. Protein: CASSFSTGLRNQPQHF.

This clonotype appeared many times. Here the CDR3 reads CASSGQTYEQYF. DNA for the CDR3: TGTGCCAGCAGTGGACAGACCTACGAGCAGTACTTC. The chain joins TRBV2 to TRBJ2-7; D may be TRBD1 (5 bases). The CDR3 has 12 residues. With 4 bases removed from V and 2 bases from J, the gap between germline ends came to 6 bases. CDR1 is SNHLY and CDR2 is FYNNEI in the germline V gene.

The rearrangement links TRBV18 to TRBJ1-2, with 7 bases that match TRBD1. This CDR3 comprises 16 residues. The ends lost 2 bases at V and 7 bases at J; junction bases unmatched: 13. The germline V gene encodes CDR1 KGHSH and CDR2 LQKENI. The CDR3, as DNA: TGTGCCAGCTCACCAACTCAGGGACAGATATATGGTGGCTACACCTTC. Translation: CASSPTQGQIYGGYTF.

The chain is built from TRBV5-6 and TRBJ2-7, with D maybe TRBD2 (5 bases). This CDR3 contains 13 residues. Germline V lookup: CDR1 SGHDT, CDR2 YYEEEE. The V gene lost 5 bases and the J gene lost 2 bases, with 11 bases spanning the gap. This CDR3 is CASRLALTYEQYF. In DNA form, the CDR3 reads TGTGCCAGCAGATTAGCGTTAACCTACGAGCAGTACTTC.

The chain couples TRBV20-1 to TRBJ2-1, with TRBD2 matching over 7 bases. V lost 0 bases, J lost 9 bases, and 8 bases stayed unmatched. This CDR3 has 14 residues. The germline V gene encodes CDR1 DFQATT and CDR2 SNEGSKA (reference sequence). The CDR3 nucleotides read TGCAGTGCTAGAGATGGTGCGGGAGCCAGTGAGCAGTTCTTC. It translates to CSARDGAGASEQFF.

The chain joins TRBV12-3 or TRBV12-4 to TRBJ2-5; TRBD2 aligns across 16 bases. J gave up 5 bases and V 5 bases, and 11 bases lay outside the gene matches. The CDR3 is 18 residues long. The CDR3 is CASSTLGTSGRAGETQYF. The DNA of the CDR3 is TGTGCCAGCAGTACCCTCGGGACTAGCGGGAGGGCCGGGGAGACCCAGTACTTC.

The chain combines TRBV4-1 with TRBJ2-1; weak D call: TRBD2 (5 bases). Germline assignment: CDR1 MGHRA and CDR2 YSYEKL. V lost 2 bases and J 0 bases, leaving 11 bases between the germline ends. The length of the CDR3 is 16 residues. The CDR3 DNA reads as TGCGCCAGCAGCCAAAATAGCGTTAGCTCCTACAATGAGCAGTTCTTC. It specifies CASSQNSVSSYNEQFF.

This clonotype was seen at least ten times. This sequence joins TRBV28 and TRBJ2-7; 10 nucleotides agree with TRBD2. The CDR3 consists of 17 residues. The V gene's germline CDR1 is MDHEN and CDR2 SYDVKM. The V gene end was trimmed by 7 bases and the J gene end by 3 bases; junction bases not matched to a gene: 15. In nucleotides, the CDR3 is TGTGCCAGCAATCCCCTTCCCGGGACTAGCGTGGGCTACGAGCAGTACTTC. Its translation is CASNPLPGTSVGYEQYF.